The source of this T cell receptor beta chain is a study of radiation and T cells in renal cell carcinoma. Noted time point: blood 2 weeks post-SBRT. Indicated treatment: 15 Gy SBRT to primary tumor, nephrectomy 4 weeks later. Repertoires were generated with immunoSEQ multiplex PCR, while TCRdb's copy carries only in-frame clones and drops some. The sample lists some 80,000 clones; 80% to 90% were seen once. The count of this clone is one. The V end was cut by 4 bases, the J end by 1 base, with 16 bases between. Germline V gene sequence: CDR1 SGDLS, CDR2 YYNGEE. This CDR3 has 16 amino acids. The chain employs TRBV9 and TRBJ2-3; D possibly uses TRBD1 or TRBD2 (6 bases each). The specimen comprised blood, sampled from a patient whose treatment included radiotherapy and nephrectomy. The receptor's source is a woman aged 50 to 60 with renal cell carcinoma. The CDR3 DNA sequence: TGTGCCAGCAGCACTTCCCTCGGGGGCCGCACAGATACGCAGTATTTT. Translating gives CASSTSLGGRTDTQYF.